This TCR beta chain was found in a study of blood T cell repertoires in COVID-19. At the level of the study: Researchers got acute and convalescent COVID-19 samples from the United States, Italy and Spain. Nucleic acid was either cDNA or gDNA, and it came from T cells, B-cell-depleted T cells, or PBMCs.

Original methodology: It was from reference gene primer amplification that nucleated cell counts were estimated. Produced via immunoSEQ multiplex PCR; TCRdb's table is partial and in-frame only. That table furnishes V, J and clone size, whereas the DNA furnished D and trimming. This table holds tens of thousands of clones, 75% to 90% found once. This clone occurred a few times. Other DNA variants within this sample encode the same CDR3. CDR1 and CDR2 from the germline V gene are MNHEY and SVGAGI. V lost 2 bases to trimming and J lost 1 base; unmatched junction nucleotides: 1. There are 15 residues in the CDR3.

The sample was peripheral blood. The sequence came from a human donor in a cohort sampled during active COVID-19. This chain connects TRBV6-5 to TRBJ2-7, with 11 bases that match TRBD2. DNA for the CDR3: TGTGCCAGCAGTTACGGGACTAGCGGATCCTACGAGCAGTACTTC. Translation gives CASSYGTSGSYEQYF.